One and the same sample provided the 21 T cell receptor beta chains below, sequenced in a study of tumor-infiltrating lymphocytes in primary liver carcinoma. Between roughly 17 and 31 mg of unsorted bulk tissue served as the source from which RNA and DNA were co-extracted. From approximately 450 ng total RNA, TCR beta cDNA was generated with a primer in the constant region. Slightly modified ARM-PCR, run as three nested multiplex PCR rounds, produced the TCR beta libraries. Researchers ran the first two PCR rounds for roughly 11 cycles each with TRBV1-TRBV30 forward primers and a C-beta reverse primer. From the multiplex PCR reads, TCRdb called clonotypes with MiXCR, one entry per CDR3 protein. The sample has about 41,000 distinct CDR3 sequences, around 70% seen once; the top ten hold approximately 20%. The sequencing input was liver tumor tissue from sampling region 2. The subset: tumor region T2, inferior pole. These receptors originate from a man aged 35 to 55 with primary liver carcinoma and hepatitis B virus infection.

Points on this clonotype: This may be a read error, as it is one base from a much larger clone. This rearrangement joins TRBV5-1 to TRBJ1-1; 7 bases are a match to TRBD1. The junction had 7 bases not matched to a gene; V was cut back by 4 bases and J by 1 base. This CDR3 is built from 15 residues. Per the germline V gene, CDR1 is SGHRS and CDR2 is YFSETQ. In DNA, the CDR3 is TGCGCCAGCAGCAAGAGGGGACAGCCGAACACTGAAGCTTTCTTT. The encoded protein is CASSKRGQPNTEAFF.

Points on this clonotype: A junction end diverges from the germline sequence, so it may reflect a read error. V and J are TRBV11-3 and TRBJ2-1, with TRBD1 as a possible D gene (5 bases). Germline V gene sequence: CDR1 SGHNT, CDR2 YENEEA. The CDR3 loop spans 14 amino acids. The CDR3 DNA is TGCGCCAGCAACTTAGGGGTCAGCAACAATGATAAGTTCTTC. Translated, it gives CASNLGVSNNDKFF.

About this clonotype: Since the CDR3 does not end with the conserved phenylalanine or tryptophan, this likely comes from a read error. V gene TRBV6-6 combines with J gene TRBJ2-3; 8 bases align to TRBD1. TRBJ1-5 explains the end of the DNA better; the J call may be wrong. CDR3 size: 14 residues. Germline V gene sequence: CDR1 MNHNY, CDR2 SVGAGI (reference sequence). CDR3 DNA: TGTGCCAGAAGGTCTACAGGGGGTGGAGATACGCAGCATCTT. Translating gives CARRSTGGGDTQHL.

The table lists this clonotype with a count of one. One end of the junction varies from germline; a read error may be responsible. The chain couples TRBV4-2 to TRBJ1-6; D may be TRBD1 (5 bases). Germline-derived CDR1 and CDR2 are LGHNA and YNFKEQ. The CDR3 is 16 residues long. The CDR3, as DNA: TGTGTCAGCAGCCGAGAGGGGTCAGGAGGAGATACACCCCTCCACTTT. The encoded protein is CVSSREGSGGDTPLHF.

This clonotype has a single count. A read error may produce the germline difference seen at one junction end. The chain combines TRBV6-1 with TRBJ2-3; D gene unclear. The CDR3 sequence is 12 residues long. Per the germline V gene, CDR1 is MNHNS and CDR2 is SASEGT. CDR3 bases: TGTGCCAGCAGGCCCAGCTCAGATACGCAGTACTTT. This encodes CASRPSSDTQYF.

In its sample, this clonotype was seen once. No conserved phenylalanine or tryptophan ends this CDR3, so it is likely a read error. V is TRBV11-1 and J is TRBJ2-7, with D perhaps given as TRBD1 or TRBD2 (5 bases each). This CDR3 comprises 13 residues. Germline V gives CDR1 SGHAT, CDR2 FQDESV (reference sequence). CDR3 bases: TGCGCCAGCGGCCCCAGGGACTCCTACGAGCAGTACATC. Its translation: CASGPRDSYEQYI.

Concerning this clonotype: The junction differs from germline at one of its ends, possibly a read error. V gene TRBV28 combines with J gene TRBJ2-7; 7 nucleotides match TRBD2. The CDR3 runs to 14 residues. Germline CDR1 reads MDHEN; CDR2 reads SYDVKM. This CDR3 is CASSWGGSGHEQYF. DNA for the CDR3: TGTGCCAGCAGTTGGGGCGGGAGTGGCCACGAGCAGTATTTC.

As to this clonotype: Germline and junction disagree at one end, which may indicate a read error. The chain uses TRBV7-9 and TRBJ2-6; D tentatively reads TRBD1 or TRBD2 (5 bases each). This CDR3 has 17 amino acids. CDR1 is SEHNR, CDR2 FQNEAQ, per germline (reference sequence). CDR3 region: CARSLAIGAPGANVLTF. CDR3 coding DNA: TGTGCCAGAAGCTTAGCGATAGGGGCCCCTGGGGCCAACGTCCTGACTTTC.

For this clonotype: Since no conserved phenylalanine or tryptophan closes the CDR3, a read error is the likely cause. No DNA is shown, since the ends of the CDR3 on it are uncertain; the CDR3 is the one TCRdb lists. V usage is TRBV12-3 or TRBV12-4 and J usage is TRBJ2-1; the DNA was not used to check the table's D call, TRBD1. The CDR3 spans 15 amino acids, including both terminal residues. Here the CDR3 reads CASRGSGQPYNEQLL.

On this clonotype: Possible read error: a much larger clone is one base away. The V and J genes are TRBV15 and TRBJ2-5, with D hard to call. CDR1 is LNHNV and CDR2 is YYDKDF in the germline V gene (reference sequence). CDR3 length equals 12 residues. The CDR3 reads CVTSRDQETQYF. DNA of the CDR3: TGTGTCACCAGCAGAGATCAGGAGACCCAGTACTTC.

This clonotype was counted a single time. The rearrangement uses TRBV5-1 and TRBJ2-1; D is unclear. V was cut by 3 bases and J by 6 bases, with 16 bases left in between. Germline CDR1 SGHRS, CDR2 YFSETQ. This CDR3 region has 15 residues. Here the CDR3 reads CASSSLAEGSNEQFF. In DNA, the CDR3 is TGCGCCAGCAGCTCTCTGGCGGAAGGGTCCAATGAGCAGTTCTTC.

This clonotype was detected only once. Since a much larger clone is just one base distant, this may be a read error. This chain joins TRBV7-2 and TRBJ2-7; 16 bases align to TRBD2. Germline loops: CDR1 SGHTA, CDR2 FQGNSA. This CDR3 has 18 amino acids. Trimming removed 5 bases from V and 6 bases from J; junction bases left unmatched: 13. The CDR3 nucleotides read TGTGCCAGCAGCCTTTCTCCCGGGACTAGCGGGAGGGCCCGCGAGCAGTACTTC. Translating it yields CASSLSPGTSGRAREQYF.

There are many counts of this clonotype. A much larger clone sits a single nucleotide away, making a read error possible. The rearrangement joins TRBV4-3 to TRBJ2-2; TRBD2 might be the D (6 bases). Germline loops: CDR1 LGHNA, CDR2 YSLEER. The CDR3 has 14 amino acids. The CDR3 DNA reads TGCGCCAGCAGCCAAGATCGGAACACCGGGGGGCTGTTTTTT. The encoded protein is CASSQDRNTGGLFF.

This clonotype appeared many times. The CDR3 bases are TGTGCCAGTGCCTCCGGAGGCTCCTACAATGAGCAGTTCTTC. This encodes CASASGGSYNEQFF. The rearrangement links TRBV6-5 to TRBJ2-1, with D possibly TRBD2 on 5 matching bases. V was trimmed by 9 bases and J by 0 bases, leaving 12 bases between them. CDR3 size: 14 residues. Germline values: CDR1 MNHEY, CDR2 SVGAGI.

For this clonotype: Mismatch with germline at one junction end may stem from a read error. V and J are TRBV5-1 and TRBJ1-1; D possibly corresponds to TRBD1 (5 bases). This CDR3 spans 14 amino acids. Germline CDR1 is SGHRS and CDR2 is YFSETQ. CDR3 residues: CASILAGGLSEAFF. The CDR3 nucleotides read TGCGCCAGCATCTTGGCCGGGGGACTCTCGGAAGCATTCTTT.

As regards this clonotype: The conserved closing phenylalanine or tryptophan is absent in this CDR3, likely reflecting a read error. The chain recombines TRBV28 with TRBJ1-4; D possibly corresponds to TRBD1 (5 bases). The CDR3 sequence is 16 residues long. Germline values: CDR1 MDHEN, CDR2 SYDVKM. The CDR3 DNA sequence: TGTGCCAGCAGTCTGAGAGGGCTCGGGACTAATGTAAAACTGTTTTTA. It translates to CASSLRGLGTNVKLFL.

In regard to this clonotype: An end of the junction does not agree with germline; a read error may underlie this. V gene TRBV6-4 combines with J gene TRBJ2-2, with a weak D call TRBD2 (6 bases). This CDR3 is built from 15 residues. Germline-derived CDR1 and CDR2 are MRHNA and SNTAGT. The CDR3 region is CASSGLNENTGGLFF. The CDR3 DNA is TGTGCCAGCAGTGGTTTGAATGAGAACACCGGGGGGCTGTTTTTT.

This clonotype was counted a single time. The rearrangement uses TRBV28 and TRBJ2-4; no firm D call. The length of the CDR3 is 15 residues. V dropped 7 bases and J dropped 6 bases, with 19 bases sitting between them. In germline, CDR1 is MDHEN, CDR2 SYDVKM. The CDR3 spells CASNPPGLAGNIQYF. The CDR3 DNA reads TGTGCCAGCAACCCTCCCGGATTGGCCGGAAACATTCAGTACTTC.

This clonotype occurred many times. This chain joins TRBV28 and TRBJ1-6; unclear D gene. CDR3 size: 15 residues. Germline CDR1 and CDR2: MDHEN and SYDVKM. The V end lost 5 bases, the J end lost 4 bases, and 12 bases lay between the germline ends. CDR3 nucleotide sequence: TGTGCCAGCAGTCCGTGGACTGATTATAATTCACCCCTCCACTTT. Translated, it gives CASSPWTDYNSPLHF.

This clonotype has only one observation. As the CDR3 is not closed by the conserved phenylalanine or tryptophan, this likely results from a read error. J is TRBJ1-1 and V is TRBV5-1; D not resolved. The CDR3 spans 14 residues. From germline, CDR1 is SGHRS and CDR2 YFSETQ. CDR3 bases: TGCCCCAGCAGCTTGGACGGCATGAACACTGAAGCTTTCTAT. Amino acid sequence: CPSSLDGMNTEAFY.

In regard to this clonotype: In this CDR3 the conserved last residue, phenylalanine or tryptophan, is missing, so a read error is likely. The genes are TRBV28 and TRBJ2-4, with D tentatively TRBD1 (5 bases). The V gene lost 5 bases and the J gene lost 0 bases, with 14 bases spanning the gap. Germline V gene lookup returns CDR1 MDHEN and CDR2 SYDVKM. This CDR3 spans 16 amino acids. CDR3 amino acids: CASSQPDSIAKNIQYL. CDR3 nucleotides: TGTGCCAGCAGTCAACCTGACAGTATAGCCAAAAACATTCAGTACCTC.